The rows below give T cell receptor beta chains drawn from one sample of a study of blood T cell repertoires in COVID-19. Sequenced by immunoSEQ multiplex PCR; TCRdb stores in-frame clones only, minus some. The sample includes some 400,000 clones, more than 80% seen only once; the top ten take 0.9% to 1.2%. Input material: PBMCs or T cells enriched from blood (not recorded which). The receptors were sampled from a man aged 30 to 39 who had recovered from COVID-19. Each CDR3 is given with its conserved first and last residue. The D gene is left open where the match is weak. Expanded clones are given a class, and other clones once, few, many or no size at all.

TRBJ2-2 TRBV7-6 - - TGTGCCAGCAGCTTAATGCGCACCGGGGAGCTGTTTTTT CASSLMRTGELFF
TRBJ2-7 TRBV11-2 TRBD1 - TGTGCCAGCAGCTTATTTACGACCTCAGGGGGCGAGCAGTACTTC CASSLFTTSGGEQYF
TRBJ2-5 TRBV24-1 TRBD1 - TGTGCCACCAGTGACAGAGACAGGGAGCAAGAGACCCAGTACTTC CATSDRDREQETQYF
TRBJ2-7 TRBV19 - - TGTGCCAGTAGTAGTCCTGGGCGCTACGAGCAGTACTTC CASSSPGRYEQYF
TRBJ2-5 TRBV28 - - TGTGCCAGCAGCCTCACTAGCTCCCAAGAGACCCAGTACTTC CASSLTSSQETQYF
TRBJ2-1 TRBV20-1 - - TGCAGTGCTAGTGCCGGGATTAATTGGGATGAGCAGTTCTTC CSASAGINWDEQFF
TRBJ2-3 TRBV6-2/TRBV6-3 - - TGTGCCAGCAGTTACGGCGGGGGCGGAGTAGATACGCAGTATTTT CASSYGGGGVDTQYF
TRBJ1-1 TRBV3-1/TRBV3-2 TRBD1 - TGTGCCAGCAGGGAAACAGGGGTGAACACTGAAGCTTTCTTT CASRETGVNTEAFF
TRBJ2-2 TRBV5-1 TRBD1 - TGCGCCAGCAGCGCAGACAGGGGTTACACCGGGGAGCTGTTTTTT CASSADRGYTGELFF
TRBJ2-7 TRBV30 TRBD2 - TGTGCCTGGAGCTACGGGAGGGGCCCGCCCTCGGGGGAGCAGTACTTC CAWSYGRGPPSGEQYF
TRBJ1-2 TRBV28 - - TGTGCCAGCAGTCTCGGGACACCTACCTATGGCTACACCTTC CASSLGTPTYGYTF
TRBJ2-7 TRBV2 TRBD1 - TGTGCCAGCAGTCCGGAGGAGACAGGGGGTCACGAGCAGTACTTC CASSPEETGGHEQYF
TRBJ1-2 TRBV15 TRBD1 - TGTGCCACCAGCGGGGGTGACAGGGTGACCTATGGCTACACCTTC CATSGGDRVTYGYTF
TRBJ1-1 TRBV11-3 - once TGTGCCAGCAGCCCGAGAGGGGGAACTGAAGCTTTCTTT CASSPRGGTEAFF
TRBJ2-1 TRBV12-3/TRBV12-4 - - TGTGCCAGCACACCGGGGGGCGATGAGCAGTTCTTC CASTPGGDEQFF
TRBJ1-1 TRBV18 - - TGTGCCAGCTCACCATTTACCACTAACACTGAAGCTTTCTTT CASSPFTTNTEAFF
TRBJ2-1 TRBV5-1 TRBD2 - TGCGCCAGCAGCGTCCAACTAGCGGGAGGGCCGGAGAATGAGCAGTTCTTC CASSVQLAGGPENEQFF
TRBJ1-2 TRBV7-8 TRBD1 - TGTGCCAGCAGACCTATTACAGGGGGTTTAAGCTACACCTTC CASRPITGGLSYTF
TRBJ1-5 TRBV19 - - TGTGCCAGTAGTATTACGGCAGCCAGGGACACTAATCAGCCCCAGCATTTT CASSITAARDTNQPQHF
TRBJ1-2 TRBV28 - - TGTGCCAGCCAAGATGGACAGACCTATGGAAGCTACACCTTC CASQDGQTYGSYTF
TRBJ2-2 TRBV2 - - TGTGCCAGCAGCTCCAAAGGACTGATAACCGGGGAGCTGTTTTTT CASSSKGLITGELFF
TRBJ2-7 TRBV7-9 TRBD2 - TGTGCCAGCAGCCCTGGACTAGCGGCCTCCTACGAGCAGTACTTC CASSPGLAASYEQYF
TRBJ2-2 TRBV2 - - TGTGCCAGCAGACTGACAGACACCGGGGAGCTGTTTTTT CASRLTDTGELFF
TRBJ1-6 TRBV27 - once TGTGCCAGCAGTTTTCAGTACTCACCCCTCCACTTT CASSFQYSPLHF
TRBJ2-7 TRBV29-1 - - TGCAGCGTTCGGGGGAGCTCCTACGAGCAGTACTTC CSVRGSSYEQYF
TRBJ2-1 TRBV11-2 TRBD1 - TGTGCCAGCAGCGCCGGGACAGGGGCGCACAATGAGCAGTTCTTC CASSAGTGAHNEQFF
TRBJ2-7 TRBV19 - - TGTGCCAGTAGCCCCTCTCCAGGAGAGCAGTACTTC CASSPSPGEQYF
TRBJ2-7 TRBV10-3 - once TGTGCCATCAGTGATAGGGGGGGAAGCTCCTACGAGCAGTACTTC CAISDRGGSSYEQYF
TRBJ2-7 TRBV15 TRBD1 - TGTGCCACCAGCAGAGATCCGCCGTGGACAGGGGGCTACGAGCAGTACTTC CATSRDPPWTGGYEQYF
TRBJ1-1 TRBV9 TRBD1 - TGTGCCAGCAGCTCACGGACAGGACTGAACACTGAAGCTTTCTTT CASSSRTGLNTEAFF
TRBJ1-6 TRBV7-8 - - TGTGCCAGCAGCTTACGCAGTCTCAAACAAAATTCACCCCTCCACTTT CASSLRSLKQNSPLHF
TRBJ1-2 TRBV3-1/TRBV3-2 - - TGTGCCAGCAGCCAAGATCAAAGTAGAACCTATGGCTACACCTTC CASSQDQSRTYGYTF
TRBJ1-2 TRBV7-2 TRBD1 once TGTGCCAGCAGCTCCGGGACAGGAGACCCCTATGGCTACACCTTC CASSSGTGDPYGYTF
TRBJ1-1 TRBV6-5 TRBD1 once TGTGCCAGCAAGCGACAGGGTGCCACTGAAGCTTTCTTT CASKRQGATEAFF
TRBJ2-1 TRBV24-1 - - TGTGCCACCTCCGCCACAGCAACCTACAATGAGCAGTTCTTC CATSATATYNEQFF
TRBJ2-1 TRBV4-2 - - TGTGCCAGCAGCCAAGGACACAACAATGAGCAGTTCTTC CASSQGHNNEQFF
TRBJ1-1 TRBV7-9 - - TGTGCCAGCAGCTCCGATAGCTTGCCCGGAGGGGCTTTCTTT CASSSDSLPGGAFF
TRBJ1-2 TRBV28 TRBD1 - TGTGCCAGCAGTTTCTCACAGGGGATCGGCTATGGCTACACCTTC CASSFSQGIGYGYTF
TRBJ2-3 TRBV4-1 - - TGCGCCAGCAGCCCAGGGTTTTACACAGATACGCAGTATTTT CASSPGFYTDTQYF
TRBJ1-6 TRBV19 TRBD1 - TGTGCCAGTAGGACAGGGTGGAACTCACCCCTCCACTTT CASRTGWNSPLHF
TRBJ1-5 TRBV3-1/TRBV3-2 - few TGTGCCAGCAGCCCTCGGGAGGCGCAGCCCCAGCATTTT CASSPREAQPQHF
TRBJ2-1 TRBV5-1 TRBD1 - TGCGCCAGCAGAAACCAGGGGGTGAACAATGAGCAGTTCTTC CASRNQGVNNEQFF
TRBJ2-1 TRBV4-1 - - TGCGCCAGCAGCCAAGTTGGCGCCCGGGAGTATGAGGAGCAGTTCTTC CASSQVGAREYEEQFF
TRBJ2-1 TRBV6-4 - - TGTGCCAGCAGTGAAAGGGAGCACGGAGGGTCGGAGCAGTTCTTC CASSEREHGGSEQFF
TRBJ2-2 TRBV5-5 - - TGTGCCAGCGCCGAGGTGGGTATGATCACCGGGGAGCTGTTTTTT CASAEVGMITGELFF
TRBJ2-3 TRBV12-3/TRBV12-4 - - TGTGCCAGCAGACCAGGGAGCACAGATACGCAGTATTTT CASRPGSTDTQYF
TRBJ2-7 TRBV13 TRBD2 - TGTGCCAGCAGCCTTAGCGGGGGGGGTTCCTACGAGCAGTACTTC CASSLSGGGSYEQYF
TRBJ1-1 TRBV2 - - TGTGCCAGCAGTAGGGACACTAGAGGGACTGAAGCTTTCTTT CASSRDTRGTEAFF
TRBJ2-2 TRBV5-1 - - TGCGCCAGCAGCTTGGTGTTGGCGGGGCGTTCTCCCGGGGAGCTGTTTTTT CASSLVLAGRSPGELFF
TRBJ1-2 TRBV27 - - TGTGCCAGCAAAAGCGTCTATGGCTACACCTTC CASKSVYGYTF
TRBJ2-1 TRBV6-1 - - TGTGCCAGCAGTGAAGCGGGAGGTACCGTCAATGAGCAGTTCTTC CASSEAGGTVNEQFF
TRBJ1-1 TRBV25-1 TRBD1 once TGTGCCAGCAGTGTCCGGGACAGGGCTCTGAACACTGAAGCTTTCTTT CASSVRDRALNTEAFF
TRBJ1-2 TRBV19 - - TGTGCCAGTAGTGCGGGGGCCTACTATGGCTACACCTTC CASSAGAYYGYTF
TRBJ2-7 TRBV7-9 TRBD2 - TGTGCCAGCAGCTTAGGGACTAGCGAGTACGAGCAGTACTTC CASSLGTSEYEQYF
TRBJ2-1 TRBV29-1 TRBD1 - TGCAGCGTTGGGGACAGAGGGGGCAATGAGCAGTTCTTC CSVGDRGGNEQFF